This entry features one T cell receptor beta chain sequence. What this receptor recognizes is not known. Nothing much larger sits one base from this clone, and base qualities are not available. The time point tag for this specimen amounts to: 40 to 45 days after influenza vaccine administration. Trimming costs V 4 bases and J 8 bases, and their ends lie 9 bases apart. The germline V gene (reference sequence) yields LGHDT for CDR1 and YNNKEL for CDR2. From its cysteine to its phenylalanine, the CDR3 spans 12 amino acids. Only the CDR3 part of the read is kept: 36 bases, read in frame from the first base. These data come from a study of response to subunit inactivated influenza vaccine (dated by TCRdb to about 2018). Turning to the overall study: Deep quantitative T cell receptor repertoire profiling was used in the study to track responses to a trivalent subunit inactivated influenza vaccine.

The library was built by means of RT-PCR. This sample was sequenced with an Illumina HiSeq 2500. TCRdb handled the public reads itself, with Q25 trimming in fastp and clone calling in MiXCR, and kept productive beta chains. Each CDR3 protein appears once, grouped with its most common genes and DNA. For this sample there are more than 400,000 distinct CDR3 sequences; approximately 10% appear just once. The ten largest clones take up roughly 12% of the sample. The investigation overall reported the following: The authors proposed that each seasonal influenza vaccination may bring in only a limited number of new T cells.

The sample here was PBMCs from blood, taken more than 35 days after vaccination. This TCR was recovered from a middle-aged man who received an inactivated influenza vaccine. Donor details come from another sample of the same person, matched by shared clones. The rearranged chain carries TRBV3-1 and TRBJ2-1, and the D gene may be TRBD2, 5 bases matching. The encoded CDR3 is CASSLAYHEQFF. The DNA is as follows: TGTGCCAGCAGCCTAGCGTACCATGAGCAGTTCTTC.